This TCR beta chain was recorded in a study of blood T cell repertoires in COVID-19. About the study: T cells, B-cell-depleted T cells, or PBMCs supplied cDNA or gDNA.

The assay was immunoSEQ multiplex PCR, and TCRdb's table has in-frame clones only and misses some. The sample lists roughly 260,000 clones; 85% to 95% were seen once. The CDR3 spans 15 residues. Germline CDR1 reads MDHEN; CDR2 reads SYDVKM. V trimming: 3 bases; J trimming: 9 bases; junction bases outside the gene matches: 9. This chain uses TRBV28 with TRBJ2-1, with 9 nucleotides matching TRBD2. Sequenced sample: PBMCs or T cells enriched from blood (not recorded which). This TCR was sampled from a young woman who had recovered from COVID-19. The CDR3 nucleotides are TGTGCCAGCAGTTTTGGACTAGCGTTAACGGGTGAGCAGTTCTTC. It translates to CASSFGLALTGEQFF.